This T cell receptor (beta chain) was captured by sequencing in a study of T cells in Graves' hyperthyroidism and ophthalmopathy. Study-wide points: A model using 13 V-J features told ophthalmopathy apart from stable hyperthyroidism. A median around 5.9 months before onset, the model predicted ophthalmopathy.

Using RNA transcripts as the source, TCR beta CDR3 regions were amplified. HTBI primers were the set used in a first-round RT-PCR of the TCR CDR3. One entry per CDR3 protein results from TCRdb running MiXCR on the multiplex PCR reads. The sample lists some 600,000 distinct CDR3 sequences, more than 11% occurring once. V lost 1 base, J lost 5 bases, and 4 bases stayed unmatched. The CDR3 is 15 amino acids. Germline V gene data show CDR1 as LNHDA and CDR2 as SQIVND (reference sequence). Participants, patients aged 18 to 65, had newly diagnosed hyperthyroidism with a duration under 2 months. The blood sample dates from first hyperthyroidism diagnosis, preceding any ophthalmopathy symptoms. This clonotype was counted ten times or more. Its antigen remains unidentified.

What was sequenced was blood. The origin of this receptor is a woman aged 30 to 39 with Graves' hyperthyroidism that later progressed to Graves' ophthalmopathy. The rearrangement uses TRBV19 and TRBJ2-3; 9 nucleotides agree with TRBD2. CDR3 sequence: CASSIGASGEDTQYF. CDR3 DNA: TGTGCCAGTAGTATAGGGGCTAGCGGGGAAGATACGCAGTATTTT.